Presented here are 28 T cell receptor beta chains from one specimen sequenced in a study of cytomegalovirus exposure and HLA in healthy donors. With 60 Vbeta and 13 Jbeta primers, the PCR was carried out. The repertoire was sequenced with immunoSEQ multiplex PCR; TCRdb's copy has only in-frame clones and lacks some. The data show under 150,000 clones, about 76% seen once. The source material was PBMCs. The receptors shown here come from a young man in good health and CMV-seronegative.

The chain combines TRBV5-4 with TRBJ2-7; D may be TRBD2 (6 bases). Germline lookup yields CDR1 SGHNT and CDR2 YYREEE (reference sequence). Trimming cost V 2 bases and J 2 bases, with 11 bases left between them. The CDR3 length is 14 residues. The CDR3 DNA reads TGTGCCAGCAGCTTAGCGGGCGAAACCTACGAGCAGTACTTC. Protein: CASSLAGETYEQYF.

This clone has only one observation. This sequence joins TRBV5-1 and TRBJ2-3; unclear D gene. Trimming took off 3 bases at V and 0 bases at J, with 11 bases between the two ends. This CDR3 has 15 residues. Germline V gives CDR1 SGHRS, CDR2 YFSETQ. The CDR3, as DNA: TGCGCCAGCAGCTCCCTCTCGGAGAGCACAGATACGCAGTATTTT. Its protein is CASSSLSESTDTQYF.

The chain uses TRBV27 and TRBJ1-6; maybe TRBD1 (5 bases). CDR1 is MNHEY and CDR2 is SMNVEV in the germline V gene (reference sequence). The CDR3 is 15 residues long. The V end lost 7 bases, the J end lost 7 bases, and 17 bases lay between the germline ends. This chain's CDR3 is CASTGGSRGNSPLHF. The DNA for the CDR3 is TGTGCCAGCACTGGGGGGAGTAGGGGAAATTCACCCCTCCACTTT.

V is TRBV4-3 and J is TRBJ2-7; TRBD2 agrees at 8 bases. The CDR3 covers 15 residues. V was clipped by 2 bases and J by 1 base; unmatched bases: 4. Germline CDR1 LGHNA, CDR2 YSLEER. The CDR3 reads CASSQLSGDSYEQYF. In nucleotides, the CDR3 is TGCGCCAGCAGCCAACTTAGCGGGGATTCCTACGAGCAGTACTTC.

The sample holds one count of this clone. This chain links TRBV4-3 with TRBJ1-1, with D tentatively TRBD1 (5 bases). The CDR3 is 13 amino acids. Germline V CDR1 and CDR2: LGHNA, YSLEER. The V and J ends lost 0 bases and 10 bases respectively, with 12 bases between them. Written as DNA, the CDR3 is TGCGCCAGCAGCCAAGATCTTCGGGGGGGAGCTTTCTTT. It yields the protein CASSQDLRGGAFF.

This clone was observed a few times. V is TRBV19 and J is TRBJ1-2; TRBD1 matches 7 bases. The germline V gene encodes CDR1 LNHDA and CDR2 SQIVND (reference sequence). The CDR3 has 15 residues. The V gene end was trimmed by 6 bases and the J gene end by 0 bases; junction bases not matched to a gene: 7. CDR3 sequence reads: CASRGQPITNYGYTF. The CDR3 nucleotides are TGTGCCAGTAGGGGACAGCCCATCACTAACTATGGCTACACCTTC.

This chain links TRBV7-6 with TRBJ2-3; 12 bases line up with TRBD2. The J segment lost 3 bases and the V segment lost 0 bases, leaving 7 bases of the junction unmatched. Germline assignment: CDR1 SGHVS and CDR2 FNYEAQ. The CDR3 has 18 residues. The CDR3 DNA reads TGTGCCAGCAGCTTAGCGGCCCTAGCGGGGGGGCCGACAGATACGCAGTATTTT. Amino acid sequence: CASSLAALAGGPTDTQYF.

The chain carries TRBV7-2 and TRBJ2-7, with 7 bases lining up with TRBD2. The CDR3 totals 14 residues. Germline V gene lookup returns CDR1 SGHTA and CDR2 FQGNSA. Trimming cost V 3 bases and J 5 bases; bases outside gene matches: 7. The CDR3 DNA reads TGTGCCAGCAGCTTTGGCGGGAGAGAGGACGAGCAGTACTTC. This sequence encodes CASSFGGREDEQYF.

V and J are TRBV4-3 and TRBJ1-1, with D possibly matching TRBD1 (5 bases). The CDR3 runs 19 residues. Germline V gene data show CDR1 as LGHNA and CDR2 as YSLEER. V gave up 3 bases and J gave up 4 bases, with 27 bases separating them. CDR3 bases: TGCGCCAGCAGCCAGGAGGGGAGACATTATGAAGGTTGGGGCACTGAAGCTTTCTTT. It yields the protein CASSQEGRHYEGWGTEAFF.

This sequence joins TRBV4-3 and TRBJ1-2, with 9 bases matching TRBD1. The trim removed 4 bases at V and 5 bases at J, leaving 8 bases unmatched. The CDR3 covers 15 residues. Per the germline V gene, CDR1 is LGHNA and CDR2 is YSLEER. The CDR3 DNA sequence: TGCGCCAGCAGCCTAGGGACAGGGCGTGGATATGGCTACACCTTC. It is translated as CASSLGTGRGYGYTF.

The chain couples TRBV29-1 to TRBJ1-2; D call uncertain. Germline values: CDR1 SQVTM, CDR2 ANQGSEA. The CDR3 is made up of 12 amino acids. Trimming shortened V by 7 bases and J by 2 bases, and 11 bases separated the two germline ends. The CDR3 here is CSAPTGNYGYTF. The CDR3 coding sequence is TGCAGCGCCCCGACGGGGAACTATGGCTACACCTTC.

This clone was observed a single time. The chain carries TRBV27 and TRBJ2-7; TRBD1 is a possible D gene (5 bases). V lost 6 bases and J lost 5, with 11 bases in between. In germline, CDR1 is MNHEY, CDR2 SMNVEV (reference sequence). This CDR3 is built from 12 residues. In DNA form, the CDR3 reads TGTGCCAGCAGCCCAGGGTTCCACGAGCAGTACTTC. Amino acid sequence: CASSPGFHEQYF.

The J gene is TRBJ1-1, the V gene TRBV7-6, with D possibly matching TRBD1 (6 bases). V lost 5 bases to trimming and J lost 1 base, with 8 bases between them. The CDR3 consists of 13 residues. Germline V lookup: CDR1 SGHVS, CDR2 FNYEAQ. The DNA of the CDR3 is TGTGCCAGCAGCCAGGACAGGAACACTGAAGCTTTCTTT. Protein: CASSQDRNTEAFF. Full variable domain (outside the CDR3, taken from reference TRBV7-6 and TRBJ1-1): GAGVSQSPRYKVTKRGQDVALRCDPISGHVSLYWYRQALGQGPEFLTYFNYEAQQDKSGLPNDRFSAERPEGSISTLTIQRTEQRDSAMYRCASSQDRNTEAFFGQGTRLTVV.

The rearrangement uses TRBV25-1 and TRBJ1-3; D call uncertain. This CDR3 comprises 15 residues. V was cut by 6 bases and J by 9 bases, with 21 bases left in between. Germline loops: CDR1 MGHDK, CDR2 SYGVNS. Written as DNA, the CDR3 is TGTGCCAGCAGGATGATGGACTCCGAAGTAGGCACCATATATTTT. Protein sequence: CASRMMDSEVGTIYF.

With regard to this clone: Other DNA sequences in this sample translate to the same CDR3. The chain combines TRBV5-6 with TRBJ2-5, with D unclear. Trimming took off 2 bases at V and 5 bases at J, with 4 bases between the two ends. The CDR3 consists of 11 residues. The germline V gene has CDR1 SGHDT and CDR2 YYEEEE. The DNA of the CDR3 is TGTGCCAGCAGCTTCGTGGAGACCCAGTACTTC. Its protein product is CASSFVETQYF.

The chain carries TRBV28 and TRBJ1-4, with a possible D match to TRBD1 (5 bases). There are 14 residues in the CDR3. The V end lost 3 bases, the J end lost 5 bases, and 10 bases lay between the germline ends. CDR1 is MDHEN and CDR2 is SYDVKM in the germline V gene. The chain's CDR3 is CASSFRALNEKLFF. The CDR3 DNA reads TGTGCCAGCAGTTTCAGGGCACTAAATGAAAAACTGTTTTTT.

Regarding this clone: Other nucleotide sequences from this sample produce the same CDR3. The V and J genes are TRBV9 and TRBJ2-7; D gene unclear. Germline assignment: CDR1 SGDLS and CDR2 YYNGEE. The CDR3 contains 15 residues. Between the trimmed V and J ends, which lost 0 bases and 4 bases, there was a span of 14 bases. The CDR3 DNA reads TGTGCCAGCAGCGTAGCTGGTACAGCTTCTTACGAGCAGTACTTC. It is translated as CASSVAGTASYEQYF.

The J gene is TRBJ1-4, the V gene TRBV11-2; D gene ambiguous. The germline gives CDR1 SGHAT, CDR2 FQNNGV. Trimming stripped 5 bases from V and 5 bases from J, with 12 bases between. The length of the CDR3 is 14 residues. DNA for the CDR3: TGTGCCAGCAGCCCTAGACTGACCAATGAAAAACTGTTTTTT. It codes for CASSPRLTNEKLFF.

This chain uses TRBV28 with TRBJ1-2; unclear D gene. The V and J ends lost 7 bases and 8 bases respectively, with 20 bases between them. Per the germline V gene, CDR1 is MDHEN and CDR2 is SYDVKM. This CDR3 is built from 14 residues. The CDR3 spells CASKQEGNWLGYTF. In DNA form, the CDR3 reads TGTGCCAGCAAGCAGGAGGGAAATTGGCTAGGCTACACCTTC.

The gene calls are TRBV18 and TRBJ1-1; 7 nucleotides agree with TRBD1. Germline V gene sequence: CDR1 KGHSH, CDR2 LQKENI. The CDR3 has 14 amino acids. After removal of 6 bases from V and 0 bases from J, the junction contained 4 bases not matched to a gene. For the CDR3, the DNA is TGTGCCAGCTCCCGACAGGGTTTGAACACTGAAGCTTTCTTT. This sequence encodes CASSRQGLNTEAFF. The full variable domain, with the rest looked up from reference TRBV18 and TRBJ1-1, is NAGVMQNPRHLVRRRGQEARLRCSPMKGHSHVYWYRQLPEEGLKFMVYLQKENIIDESGMPKERFSAEFPKEGPSILRIQQVVRGDSAAYFCASSRQGLNTEAFFGQGTRLTVV.

The gene calls are TRBV7-2 and TRBJ2-2; D is unresolved. This CDR3 spans 15 amino acids. V lost 1 base, J lost 1 base, and 7 bases lay in between. Germline assignment: CDR1 SGHTA and CDR2 FQGNSA. CDR3 nucleotide sequence: TGTGCCAGCAGCTTAGGAGGAGTGAACACCGGGGAGCTGTTTTTT. Translating it yields CASSLGGVNTGELFF. Full variable domain (missing parts from reference TRBV7-2 and TRBJ2-2): GAGVSQSPSNKVTEKGKDVELRCDPISGHTALYWYRQSLGQGLEFLIYFQGNSAPDKSGLPSDRFSAERTGGSVSTLTIQRTQQEDSAVYLCASSLGGVNTGELFFGEGSRLTVL.

The chain recombines TRBV14 with TRBJ1-3, with D unresolved. Germline CDR1 reads SGHDN; CDR2 reads FVKESK. Trimming cost V 3 bases and J 0 bases, with 6 bases left between them. This CDR3 is 14 amino acids long. This CDR3 reads CASSHPSSGNTIYF. CDR3 nucleotide sequence: TGTGCCAGCAGCCATCCCAGCTCTGGAAACACCATATATTTT. The full variable domain, completed using reference TRBV14 and TRBJ1-3, is EAGVTQFPSHSVIEKGQTVTLRCDPISGHDNLYWYRRVMGKEIKFLLHFVKESKQDESGMPNNRFLAERTGGTYSTLKVQPAELEDSGVYFCASSHPSSGNTIYFGEGSWLTVV.

V gene TRBV5-1 combines with J gene TRBJ2-2; TRBD2 matches at 9 bases. The CDR3 is 15 amino acids. The V gene's germline CDR1 is SGHRS and CDR2 YFSETQ. Losses at the gene ends were 4 bases for V and 5 bases for J; bases not matched to a gene: 6. The CDR3: CASSGGGAGTGELFF. The CDR3 DNA sequence: TGCGCCAGCAGCGGCGGGGGGGCCGGAACCGGGGAGCTGTTTTTT.

V gene TRBV27 combines with J gene TRBJ1-4, with TRBD1 as a possible D gene (5 bases). The germline V gene has CDR1 MNHEY and CDR2 SMNVEV (reference sequence). This CDR3 has 15 residues. V was pared by 2 bases and J by 0 bases, with 7 bases between. CDR3 region: CASSLKGSTNEKLFF. CDR3 in DNA: TGTGCCAGCAGTTTAAAGGGGTCAACTAATGAAAAACTGTTTTTT.

DNA of the CDR3: TGCGCCAGCAGCTTTTCGCTCGGAAGCGGGGGAAGCACCGGGGAGCTGTTTTTT. It codes for CASSFSLGSGGSTGELFF. This sequence joins TRBV5-1 and TRBJ2-2, with TRBD2 matching 8 bases. The germline gives CDR1 SGHRS, CDR2 YFSETQ. The CDR3 runs to 18 residues. Trimming took 2 bases from V and 4 from J; bases not matched to a gene: 13.

This chain connects TRBV7-6 to TRBJ2-7; the D gene is possibly TRBD1 (5 bases). The germline V gene has CDR1 SGHVS and CDR2 FNYEAQ. CDR3 length: 13 residues. Trimming took off 5 bases at V and 3 bases at J, with 11 bases between the two ends. The CDR3 nucleotides are TGTGCCAGCAGCCCGACAGCTTACTACGAGCAGTACTTC. This encodes CASSPTAYYEQYF.

The rearrangement uses TRBV19 and TRBJ1-2, with D perhaps TRBD1 (5 bases). CDR3 size: 11 residues. Germline V gene data show CDR1 as LNHDA and CDR2 as SQIVND (reference sequence). The V end lost 9 bases, the J end lost 7 bases, and 12 bases lay between the germline ends. CDR3 nucleotides: TGTGCCAGCGGGGGGGGAATTGGCTACACCTTC. Its protein product is CASGGGIGYTF.

CDR3 nucleotide sequence: TGTGCCAGCAGTCTTGACAGGGGCAGCTACGAGCAGTACTTC. Protein: CASSLDRGSYEQYF. The V and J genes are TRBV7-3 and TRBJ2-7, with TRBD1 identical over 8 bases. Germline V gene data show CDR1 as SGHTA and CDR2 as FQGTGA. The V gene end was trimmed by 6 bases and the J gene end by 3 bases; junction bases not matched to a gene: 7. This CDR3 contains 14 residues.